This TCR beta chain was obtained from a study of T cell responses to AZD1222 COVID-19 vaccine. The CDR3 sequence is 15 residues long. Germline-derived CDR1 and CDR2 are MNHEY and SVGEGT. The ends were cut back, 6 bases at V and 6 bases at J, with 15 bases in the middle. Sequencing was performed with immunoSEQ multiplex PCR; in TCRdb, only in-frame clones are kept and a portion is missing. The data hold under 150,000 clones, with over 75% observed a single time. The V gene is TRBV6-2 or TRBV6-3, the J gene TRBJ1-6; D gene uncertain. This clonotype was obtained from an adult in good health. Here the sequenced sample was peripheral blood, taken on day 0 of AZD1222 vaccination. Written as DNA, the CDR3 is TGTGCCAGCAGCTGGGGAGTAGAGGGTAATTCACCCCTCCACTTT. This translates into CASSWGVEGNSPLHF.